The next 7 T cell receptor beta chains were all read from a single sample in a study of blood T cells in healthy people across ages (dated by TCRdb to between 2014 and 2017). Library method: 5' RACE. The reads were generated on an Illumina HiSeq 2500. The second PCR ran for roughly 7 to 12 cycles and used a J-beta primer mix along with a sample-barcoded 5' primer. The raw public reads went through TCRdb reprocessing: fastp at Q25, MiXCR clone calling, in-frame beta chains kept. For every CDR3 protein sequence, its rows merge into one entry that carries the most common genes and DNA. This sample gives hundreds of thousands of distinct CDR3 sequences in total; around two fifths of them show up just once. The ten most abundant clones make up roughly 19% of the sample. The material sequenced was blood. These receptors were obtained from a man aged 60 to 69 in good health.

CDR3 bases: TGTGCCAGCAGCCCCGGTGGAGGGGGCATCAATTCACCCCTCCACTTT. Translation: CASSPGGGGINSPLHF. This chain links TRBV7-2 with TRBJ1-6, with TRBD1 matching 7 bases. CDR1 and CDR2 from the germline V gene are SGHTA and FQGNSA. Trimming at V came to 5 bases and at J to 7 bases, leaving 11 bases not matched to a gene. The CDR3 loop spans 16 amino acids.

This chain joins TRBV5-1 and TRBJ2-7, with a weak D call TRBD2 (6 bases). The V gene lost 0 bases and the J gene lost 3 bases, with 13 bases spanning the gap. The germline V gene encodes CDR1 SGHRS and CDR2 YFSETQ. CDR3 length equals 15 residues. CDR3 residues: CASSLANRELYEQYF. DNA of the CDR3: TGCGCCAGCAGCTTGGCCAATCGGGAGCTCTACGAGCAGTACTTC. The variable domain in full, completed from reference TRBV5-1 and TRBJ2-7, reads KAGVTQTPRYLIKTRGQQVTLSCSPISGHRSVSWYQQTPGQGLQFLFEYFSETQRNKGNFPGRFSGRQFSNSRSEMNVSTLELGDSALYLCASSLANRELYEQYFGPGTRLTVT.

This sequence joins TRBV6-2 or TRBV6-3 and TRBJ2-3; tentatively, D is TRBD2 (6 bases). Germline CDR1 MNHEY, CDR2 SVGEGT. V gave up 6 bases and J gave up 6 bases, with 10 bases separating them. The CDR3 loop spans 12 amino acids. The CDR3 sequence: CASRHRGDTQYF. In DNA, the CDR3 is TGTGCCAGCAGGCATCGGGGGGATACGCAGTATTTT.

The chain couples TRBV2 to TRBJ2-5, with unresolved D. V was pared by 6 bases and J by 3 bases, with 8 bases between. Germline CDR1 is SNHLY and CDR2 is FYNNEI. This CDR3 has 12 residues. The CDR3 bases are TGTGCCAGCAGATTACTGGAAGAGACCCAGTACTTC. As protein: CASRLLEETQYF.

The chain couples TRBV10-2 to TRBJ2-7, with no clear D. V dropped 3 bases and J dropped 8 bases, with 11 bases sitting between them. The CDR3 contains 12 residues. The germline V gene has CDR1 WSHSY and CDR2 SAAADI. The DNA for the CDR3 is TGCGCCAGCAGTGAAGGGCTAGGGCAGCAGTACTTC. Its translation is CASSEGLGQQYF.

The table lists this clonotype with many counts. The V gene is TRBV7-8, the J gene TRBJ2-5, with D perhaps matching TRBD2 (6 bases). TRBJ2-7 matches the DNA end more closely, so the J call is doubtful. The CDR3 is made up of 14 amino acids. CDR1 SGHVS and CDR2 FQNEAQ come from the germline V gene. The CDR3 region is CASSFRPGLREQYF. The CDR3 DNA reads as TGTGCCAGCAGCTTTCGCCCGGGACTTCGCGAGCAGTACTTC.

This clonotype was detected a few times. The rearrangement uses TRBV3-1 and TRBJ2-1; no clear D. V gave up 1 base and J gave up 9 bases, with 7 bases separating them. This CDR3 contains 12 residues. The germline gives CDR1 LGHDT, CDR2 YNNKEL (reference sequence). The CDR3 nucleotides are TGTGCCAGCAGCCAAGTAGGAATTGAGCAGTTCTTC. This translates into CASSQVGIEQFF.